The T cell receptor (beta chain) under discussion was sequenced for a study of human T cells and chemical hapten exposure. Whole-study findings and limits: Alopecia affected the donors, so their immune response may differ from healthy people's.

The time point: pre-sensitization, week 0. Indicated treatment: therapeutic diphenylcyclopropenone sensitization with weekly scalp DPC. V dropped 8 bases and J dropped 5 bases, with 6 bases sitting between them. The V gene's germline CDR1 is MDHEN and CDR2 SYDVKM. The CDR3 contains 10 residues. TCRdb reprocessed the RACE reads via MiXCR and lists one record per CDR3 protein. The sample contains more than 80,000 distinct CDR3 sequences, around 12% of which appear only once. About this clonotype: Its antigen is not known.

Here the sequenced sample was whole blood, taken in connection with sensitization to the hapten diphenylcyclopropenone (DPC). The gene calls are TRBV28 and TRBJ1-2, with a tentative D call TRBD1 (5 bases). The TCR was taken from a woman aged 45-65 years with alopecia areata. Some clones in this sample may be carry-over from other donors' samples. CDR3 nucleotide sequence: TGTGCCAGCGGGACTTATGGCTACACCTTC. The encoded protein is CASGTYGYTF.